Presented here are 7 T cell receptor beta chains from one specimen sequenced in a study of blood T cell repertoires in COVID-19. Repertoires were generated with immunoSEQ multiplex PCR, while TCRdb's copy carries only in-frame clones and drops some. The table includes some 200,000 clones, about 88% detected once. Input material: peripheral blood. These receptors all come from a woman of 80 years or more in a cohort sampled during active or convalescent COVID-19.

V gene TRBV25-1 combines with J gene TRBJ1-2, with D perhaps TRBD1 (6 bases). In germline, CDR1 is MGHDK, CDR2 SYGVNS. The V gene lost 1 base and the J gene lost 4 bases, with 10 bases spanning the gap. The CDR3 is made up of 14 amino acids. The CDR3 loop reads CASSEFGGPYGYTF. CDR3 bases: TGTGCCAGCAGTGAATTTGGGGGCCCCTATGGCTACACCTTC.

The DNA for the CDR3 is TGTGCCAGCAGCTATTTCCAGGGTGAAGCTTTCTTT. Translated, it gives CASSYFQGEAFF. The gene calls are TRBV7-9 and TRBJ1-1; TRBD1 is a possible D gene (5 bases). The CDR3 totals 12 residues. V lost 4 bases to trimming and J lost 7 bases, with 10 bases between them. Germline lookup yields CDR1 SEHNR and CDR2 FQNEAQ (reference sequence).

The V call is TRBV7-9, the J call TRBJ2-1; 9 bases fit TRBD1. V was clipped by 5 bases and J by 4 bases; unmatched bases: 9. Germline CDR1 is SEHNR and CDR2 is FQNEAQ (reference sequence). This CDR3 region has 16 residues. Here the CDR3 DNA reads TGTGCCAGCAGCCCTAAACCGGGACAGGGATACAATGAGCAGTTCTTC. Translated, it gives CASSPKPGQGYNEQFF.

V gene TRBV11-3 combines with J gene TRBJ2-3; 14 bases line up with TRBD2. Germline V gene data show CDR1 as SGHNT and CDR2 as YENEEA. The CDR3 has 17 amino acids. V was pared by 4 bases and J by 2 bases, with 5 bases of the junction left unmatched. The CDR3, as DNA: TGTGCCAGCAGCTCCGGACTAGCGGGGGGTCTCACAGATACGCAGTATTTT. Translation gives CASSSGLAGGLTDTQYF.

The V and J genes are TRBV20-1 and TRBJ1-4; tentative D call: TRBD1 (6 bases). The ends were cut back, 3 bases at V and 3 bases at J, with 11 bases in the middle. CDR1 is DFQATT and CDR2 is SNEGSKA in the germline V gene (reference sequence). CDR3 length: 14 residues. The CDR3 nucleotides read TGCAGTGCTAGTCGGGGGGCATCTAATGAAAAACTGTTTTTT. Its protein is CSASRGASNEKLFF.

The chain carries TRBV7-6 and TRBJ2-2; D is possibly TRBD2 (5 bases). V lost 6 bases, J lost 4 bases, and 15 bases lay in between. The CDR3 is 15 amino acids. Germline-derived CDR1 and CDR2 are SGHVS and FNYEAQ. CDR3 coding DNA: TGTGCCAGCAGAGGAACTCGGGCGGGCACCGGGGAGCTGTTTTTT. This translates into CASRGTRAGTGELFF.

CDR3 region: CASSQDFLASGNEQFF. The CDR3 DNA reads as TGTGCCAGCAGCCAAGATTTTCTGGCTAGCGGCAATGAGCAGTTCTTC. The chain joins TRBV3-1 (or the pseudogene TRBV3-2) to TRBJ2-1; 7 bases line up with TRBD2. Germline CDR1 and CDR2: LGHDT and YNNKEL (reference sequence). With V trimmed by 0 bases and J by 6 bases, 8 bases remained unmatched. This CDR3 is 16 amino acids long.